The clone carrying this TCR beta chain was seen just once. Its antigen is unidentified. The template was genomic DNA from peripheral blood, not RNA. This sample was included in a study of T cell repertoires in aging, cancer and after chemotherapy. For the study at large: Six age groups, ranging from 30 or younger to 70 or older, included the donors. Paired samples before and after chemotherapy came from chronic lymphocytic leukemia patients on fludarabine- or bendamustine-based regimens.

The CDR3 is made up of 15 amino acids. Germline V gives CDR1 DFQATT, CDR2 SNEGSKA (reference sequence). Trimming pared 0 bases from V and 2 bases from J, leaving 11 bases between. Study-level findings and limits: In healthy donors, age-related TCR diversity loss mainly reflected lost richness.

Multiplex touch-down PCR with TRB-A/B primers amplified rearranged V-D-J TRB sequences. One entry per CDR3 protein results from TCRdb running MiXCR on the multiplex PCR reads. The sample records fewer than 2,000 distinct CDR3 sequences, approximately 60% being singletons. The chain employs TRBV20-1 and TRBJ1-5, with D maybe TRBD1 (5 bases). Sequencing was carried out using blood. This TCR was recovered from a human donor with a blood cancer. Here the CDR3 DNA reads TGCAGTGCTAGAGATGGGGGAACGGGCAATCAGCCCCAGCATTTT. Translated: CSARDGGTGNQPQHF.